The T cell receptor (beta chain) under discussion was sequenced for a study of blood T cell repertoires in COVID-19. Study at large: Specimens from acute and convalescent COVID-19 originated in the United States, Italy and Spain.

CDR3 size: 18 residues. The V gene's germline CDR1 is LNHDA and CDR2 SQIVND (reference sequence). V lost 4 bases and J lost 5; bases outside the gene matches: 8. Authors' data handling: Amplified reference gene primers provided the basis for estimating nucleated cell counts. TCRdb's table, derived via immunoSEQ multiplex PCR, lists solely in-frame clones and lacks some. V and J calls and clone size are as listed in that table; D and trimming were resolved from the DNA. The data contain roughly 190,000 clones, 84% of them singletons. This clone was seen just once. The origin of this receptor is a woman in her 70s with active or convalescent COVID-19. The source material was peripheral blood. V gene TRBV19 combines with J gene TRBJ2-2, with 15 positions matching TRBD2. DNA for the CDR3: TGTGCCAGTAGTAAAAAGGGACTAGCGGGAGGAACTACCGGGGAGCTGTTTTTT. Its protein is CASSKKGLAGGTTGELFF.